Given below is one T cell receptor beta chain in context. These data come from a study of blood T cell repertoires in COVID-19. Study-level background: The United States, Italy and Spain provided the acute and convalescent COVID-19 samples.

Participants were aged about 18 to 90 years, lived in around 22 US areas, and enrolled virtually. Original analysis: How many nucleated cells were present was estimated from reference gene primer amplification. Sequencing used immunoSEQ multiplex PCR; TCRdb keeps in-frame clones, though not all of them. The V and J calls and the clone size are those of that table, but D and trimming were determined from the DNA. The repertoire consists of more than 300,000 clones, with 88% occurring once and the leading ten covering approximately 1.2%. CDR3 length: 15 residues. Germline loops: CDR1 SGHRS, CDR2 YFSETQ. V lost 0 bases to trimming and J lost 1 base, with 7 bases between them.

V gene TRBV5-1 combines with J gene TRBJ2-2; D is undetermined. The specimen sequenced was PBMCs or T cells enriched from blood (not recorded which). This TCR was recovered from a woman aged 18-29 years who had recovered from COVID-19. The CDR3 nucleotides are TGCGCCAGCAGCTTGGTGACGGGGAACACCGGGGAGCTGTTTTTT. Translation gives CASSLVTGNTGELFF.